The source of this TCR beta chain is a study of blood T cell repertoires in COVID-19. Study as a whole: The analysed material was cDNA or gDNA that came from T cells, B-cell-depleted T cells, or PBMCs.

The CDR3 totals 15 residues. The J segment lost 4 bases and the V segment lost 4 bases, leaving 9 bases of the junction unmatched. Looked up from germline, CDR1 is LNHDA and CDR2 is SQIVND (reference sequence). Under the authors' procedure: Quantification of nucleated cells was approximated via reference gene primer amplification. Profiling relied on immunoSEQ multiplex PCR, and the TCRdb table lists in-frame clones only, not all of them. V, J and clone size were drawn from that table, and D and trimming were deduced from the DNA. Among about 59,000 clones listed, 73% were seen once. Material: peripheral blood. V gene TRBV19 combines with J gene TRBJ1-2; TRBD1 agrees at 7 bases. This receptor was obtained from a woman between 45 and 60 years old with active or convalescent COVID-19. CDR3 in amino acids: CASSRRQGLVYGYTF. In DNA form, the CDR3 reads TGTGCCAGTAGTAGACGACAGGGTCTAGTCTATGGCTACACCTTC.